This note documents a single T cell receptor beta chain sequence. Its cognate antigen is unknown. This record comes from a study of T cell repertoires in cytomegalovirus infection. About the study: Selected CMV epitopes included recently identified HLA-C-restricted ones as well as well-studied HLA-B-restricted ones.

TCRdb re-called the reads through MiXCR, storing one row per CDR3 protein. The sample records roughly 350,000 distinct CDR3 sequences, about 32% being singletons. V shed 3 bases, J shed 3 bases, and the junction held 18 bases outside the gene matches. The CDR3 is 20 residues long. The V gene's germline CDR1 is SGHTA and CDR2 FQGNSA. General study findings and limits: CMV-specific HLA-C-restricted TCR beta clonotypes dominated the ex vivo response.

J is TRBJ2-7 and V is TRBV7-2; 12 nucleotides line up with TRBD2. The input for sequencing was cultured PBMCs, taken from culture after CMV antigen stimulation. This receptor was obtained from a human donor in good health (CMV status not recorded). Some clones in this sample may be carry-over from other donors' samples. CDR3 protein: CASSFRGLAGGLPEIYEQYF. For the CDR3, the DNA is TGTGCCAGCAGCTTCCGCGGTCTAGCGGGAGGGCTGCCCGAAATCTACGAGCAGTACTTC. Full variable domain (outside the CDR3, taken from reference TRBV7-2 and TRBJ2-7): GAGVSQSPSNKVTEKGKDVELRCDPISGHTALYWYRQSLGQGLEFLIYFQGNSAPDKSGLPSDRFSAERTGGSVSTLTIQRTQQEDSAVYLCASSFRGLAGGLPEIYEQYFGPGTRLTVT.